Sequencing of this T cell receptor beta chain was carried out in a study of patients and donors after allogeneic stem cell transplantation. From germline, CDR1 is SSHAT and CDR2 FNYEAQ (reference sequence). The CDR3 has 15 residues. The germline V and J ends were trimmed by 9 bases and 2 bases, with 16 bases remaining between them. MiXCR, run by TCRdb on the RT-PCR reads, gives a single entry per CDR3 protein. This table has 390,000 or so distinct CDR3 sequences, 16% appearing once. V is TRBV7-7 and J is TRBJ2-2, with a possible D match to TRBD2 (6 bases). The source of this sequence is a human donor who was either an allogeneic HSCT recipient or a stem cell or donor lymphocyte infusion donor (not recorded which). It is not recorded whose cells these are; they may come from a transplant donor. Sequencing used blood, either unsorted or a sorted T cell fraction (not recorded which). CDR3 amino acids: CARRGWRGNTGELFF. The CDR3 nucleotides are TGTGCCAGGCGGGGATGGCGGGGCAACACCGGGGAGCTGTTTTTT.